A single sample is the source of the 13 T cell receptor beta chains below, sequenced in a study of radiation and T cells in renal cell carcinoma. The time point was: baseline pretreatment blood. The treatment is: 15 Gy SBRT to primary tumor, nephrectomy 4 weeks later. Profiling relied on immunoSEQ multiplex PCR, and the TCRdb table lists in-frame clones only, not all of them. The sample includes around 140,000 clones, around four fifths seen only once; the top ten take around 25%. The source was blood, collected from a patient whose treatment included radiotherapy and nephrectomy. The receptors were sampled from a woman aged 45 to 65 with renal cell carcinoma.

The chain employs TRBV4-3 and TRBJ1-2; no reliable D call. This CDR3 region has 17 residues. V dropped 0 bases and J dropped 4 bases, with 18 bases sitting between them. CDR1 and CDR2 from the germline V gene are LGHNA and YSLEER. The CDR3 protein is CASSQDSRTSPLYGYTF. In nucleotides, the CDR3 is TGCGCCAGCAGCCAAGATTCAAGGACCTCTCCCCTCTATGGCTACACCTTC.

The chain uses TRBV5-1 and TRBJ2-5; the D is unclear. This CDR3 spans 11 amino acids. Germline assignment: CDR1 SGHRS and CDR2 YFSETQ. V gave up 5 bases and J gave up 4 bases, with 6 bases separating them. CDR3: CASRSLETQYF. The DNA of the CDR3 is TGCGCCAGCAGAAGTCTAGAGACCCAGTACTTC. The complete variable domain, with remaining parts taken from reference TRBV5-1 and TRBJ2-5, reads KAGVTQTPRYLIKTRGQQVTLSCSPISGHRSVSWYQQTPGQGLQFLFEYFSETQRNKGNFPGRFSGRQFSNSRSEMNVSTLELGDSALYLCASRSLETQYFGPGTRLLVL.

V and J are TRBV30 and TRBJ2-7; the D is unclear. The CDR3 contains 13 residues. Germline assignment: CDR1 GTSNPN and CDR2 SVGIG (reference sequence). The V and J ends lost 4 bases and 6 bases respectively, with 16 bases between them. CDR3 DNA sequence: TGTGCCTGGATCAACAAGGGATTTGGCGAGCAGTACTTC. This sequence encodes CAWINKGFGEQYF.

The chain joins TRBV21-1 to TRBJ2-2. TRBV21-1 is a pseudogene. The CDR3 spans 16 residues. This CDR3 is CATKCGSRGPTGELFF. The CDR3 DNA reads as TGTGCCACCAAGTGTGGTTCCCGGGGGCCCACCGGGGAGCTGTTTTTT.

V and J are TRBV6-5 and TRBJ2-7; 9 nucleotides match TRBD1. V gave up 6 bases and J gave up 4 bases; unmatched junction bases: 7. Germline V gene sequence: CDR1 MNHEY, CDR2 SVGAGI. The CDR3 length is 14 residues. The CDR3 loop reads CASRLQGAFYEQYF. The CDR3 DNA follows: TGTGCCAGCAGACTACAGGGGGCCTTTTACGAGCAGTACTTC.

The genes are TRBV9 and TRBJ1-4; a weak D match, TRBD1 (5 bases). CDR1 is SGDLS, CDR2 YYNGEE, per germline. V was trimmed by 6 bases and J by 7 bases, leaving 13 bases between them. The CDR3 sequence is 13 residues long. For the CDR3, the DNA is TGTGCCAGCAACCCCTCTGGGGCTGAAAAACTGTTTTTT. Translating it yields CASNPSGAEKLFF.

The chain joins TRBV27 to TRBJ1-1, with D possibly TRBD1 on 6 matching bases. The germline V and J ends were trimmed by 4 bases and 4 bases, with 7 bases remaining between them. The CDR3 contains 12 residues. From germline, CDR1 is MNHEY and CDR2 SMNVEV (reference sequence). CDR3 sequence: CASSSRGTEAFF. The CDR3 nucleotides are TGTGCCAGCAGTTCCAGGGGCACTGAAGCTTTCTTT.

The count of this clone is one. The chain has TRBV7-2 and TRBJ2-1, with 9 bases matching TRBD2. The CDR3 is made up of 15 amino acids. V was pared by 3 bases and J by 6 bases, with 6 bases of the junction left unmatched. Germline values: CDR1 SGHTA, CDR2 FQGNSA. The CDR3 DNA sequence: TGTGCCAGCAGCTTGGCGGGAGGGCCGTTCAATGAGCAGTTCTTC. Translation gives CASSLAGGPFNEQFF.

CDR3 DNA sequence: TGTGCCAGCAGTCACCAGCGGGGAAACACCGGGGAGCTGTTTTTT. Amino acids: CASSHQRGNTGELFF. The chain couples TRBV6-5 to TRBJ2-2; 7 bases fit TRBD2. CDR3 length: 15 residues. The V and J ends lost 5 bases and 2 bases, in that order; junction bases with no gene match: 5. Germline V gives CDR1 MNHEY, CDR2 SVGAGI.

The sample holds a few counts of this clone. This chain's CDR3 is CASSQRTGGDATNEKLFF. CDR3 sequence (DNA): TGTGCCAGCAGCCAACGCACAGGGGGGGATGCAACTAATGAAAAACTGTTTTTT. The rearrangement links TRBV4-2 to TRBJ1-4; the match to TRBD1 covers 8 bases. V lost 2 bases to trimming and J lost 0 bases; unmatched junction nucleotides: 8. This CDR3 is 18 amino acids long. CDR1 and CDR2 (germline): LGHNA, YNFKEQ.

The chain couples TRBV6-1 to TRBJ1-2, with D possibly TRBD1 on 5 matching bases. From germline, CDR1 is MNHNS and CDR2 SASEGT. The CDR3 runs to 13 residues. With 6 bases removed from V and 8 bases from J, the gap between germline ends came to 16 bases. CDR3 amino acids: CASSLTGTRGYTF. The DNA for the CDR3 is TGTGCCAGCAGCCTAACAGGCACTAGGGGCTACACCTTC.

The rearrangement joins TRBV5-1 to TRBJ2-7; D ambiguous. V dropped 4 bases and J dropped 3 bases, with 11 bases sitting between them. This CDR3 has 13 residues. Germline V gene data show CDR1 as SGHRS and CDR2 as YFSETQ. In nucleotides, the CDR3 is TGCGCCAGCAGCCTCCGAAACTACTACGAGCAGTACTTC. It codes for CASSLRNYYEQYF.

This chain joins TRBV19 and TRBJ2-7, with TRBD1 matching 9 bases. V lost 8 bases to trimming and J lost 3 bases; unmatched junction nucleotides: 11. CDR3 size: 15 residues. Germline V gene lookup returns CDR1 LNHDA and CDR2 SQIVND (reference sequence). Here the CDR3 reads CASRPGTTGGYEQYF. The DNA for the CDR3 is TGTGCCAGTCGGCCTGGGACGACAGGGGGCTACGAGCAGTACTTC.